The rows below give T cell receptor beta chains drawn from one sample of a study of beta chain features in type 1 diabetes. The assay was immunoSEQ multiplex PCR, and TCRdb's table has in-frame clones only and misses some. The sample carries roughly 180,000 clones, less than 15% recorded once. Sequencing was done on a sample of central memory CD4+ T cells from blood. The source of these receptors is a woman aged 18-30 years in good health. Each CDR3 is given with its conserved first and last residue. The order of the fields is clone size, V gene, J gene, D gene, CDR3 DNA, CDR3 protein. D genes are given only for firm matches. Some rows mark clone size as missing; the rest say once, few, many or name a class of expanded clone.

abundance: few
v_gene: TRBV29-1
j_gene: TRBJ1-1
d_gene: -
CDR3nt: TGCAGCGTTGCTGAGGGAAGAGGGAACACTGAAGCTTTCTTT
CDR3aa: CSVAEGRGNTEAFF

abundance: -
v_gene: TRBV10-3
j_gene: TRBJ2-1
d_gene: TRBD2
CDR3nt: TGTGCCACTTCGGGGGGACCCGCAAACAATGAGCAGTTCTTC
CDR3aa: CATSGGPANNEQFF

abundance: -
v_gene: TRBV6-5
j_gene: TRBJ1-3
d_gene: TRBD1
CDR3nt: TGTGCCAGCAGTTACTCCTGGACAGGGGCTGGAAACACCATATATTTT
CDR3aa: CASSYSWTGAGNTIYF

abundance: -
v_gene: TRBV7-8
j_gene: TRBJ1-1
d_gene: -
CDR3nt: TGTGCCAGCACCGTATCCAGGGTAGATAACACTGAAGCTTTCTTT
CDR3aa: CASTVSRVDNTEAFF

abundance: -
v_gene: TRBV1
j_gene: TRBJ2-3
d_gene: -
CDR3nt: TGCACCAGCAGCCAAGGTTGGAGGGATACGCAGTATTTT
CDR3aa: CTSSQGWRDTQYF

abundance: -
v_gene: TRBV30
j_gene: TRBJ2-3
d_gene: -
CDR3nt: TGTGCCTGGGGTCTCGGGACACAGAGCACAGATACGCAGTATTTT
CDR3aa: CAWGLGTQSTDTQYF

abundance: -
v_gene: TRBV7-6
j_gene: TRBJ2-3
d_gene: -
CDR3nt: TGTGCCAGCAGCCCCCGGGTCACAGATACGCAGTATTTT
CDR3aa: CASSPRVTDTQYF

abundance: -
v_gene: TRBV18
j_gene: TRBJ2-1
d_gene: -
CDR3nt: TGTGCCAGCTCACCACCGACAGGTACTGAGCAGTTCTTC
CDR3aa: CASSPPTGTEQFF

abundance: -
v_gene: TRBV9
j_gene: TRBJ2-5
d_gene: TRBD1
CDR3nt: TGTGCCAGCACCTCTGACACAGGGGGCCAAGAGACCCAGTACTTC
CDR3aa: CASTSDTGGQETQYF

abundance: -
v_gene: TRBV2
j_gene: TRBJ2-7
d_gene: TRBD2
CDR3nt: TGTGCCAGCAGTGTGGGACTAGCGGGACTCGAGCAGTACTTC
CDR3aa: CASSVGLAGLEQYF

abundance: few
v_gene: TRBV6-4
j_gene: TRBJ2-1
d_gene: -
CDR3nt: TGTGCCAGCAGTGCGAGCGGACCCTACAATGAGCAGTTCTTC
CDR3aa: CASSASGPYNEQFF

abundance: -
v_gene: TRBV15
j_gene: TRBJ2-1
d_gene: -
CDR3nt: TGTGCCACCAGCGGCGGACTCCCCGCGAATGAGCAGTTCTTC
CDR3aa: CATSGGLPANEQFF

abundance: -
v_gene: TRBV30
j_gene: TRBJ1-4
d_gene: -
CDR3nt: TGTGCCTGGAGCGCCCAGTATAATGAAAAACTGTTTTTT
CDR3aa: CAWSAQYNEKLFF

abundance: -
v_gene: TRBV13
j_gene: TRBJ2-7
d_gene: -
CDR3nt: TGTGCCAGCAGCTTACGAGCAAAGCAGTACTTC
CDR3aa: CASSLRAKQYF

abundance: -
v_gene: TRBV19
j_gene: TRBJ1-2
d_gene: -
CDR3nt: TGTGCCAGTACCGGGCAGGGGCCTCATGGCTACACCTTC
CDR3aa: CASTGQGPHGYTF

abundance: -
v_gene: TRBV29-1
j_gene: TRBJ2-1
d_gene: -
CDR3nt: TGCAGCGGGGGCTCGGGTGAGCAGTTCTTC
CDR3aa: CSGGSGEQFF

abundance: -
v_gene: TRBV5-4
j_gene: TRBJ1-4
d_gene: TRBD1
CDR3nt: TGTGCCAGCAGCCCCGGGACAGGCATTGAAAAACTGTTTTTT
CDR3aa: CASSPGTGIEKLFF

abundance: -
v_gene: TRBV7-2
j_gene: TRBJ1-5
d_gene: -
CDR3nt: TGTGCCAGCAGCTCCCAGGGACTACAACAGCCCCAGCATTTT
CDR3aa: CASSSQGLQQPQHF

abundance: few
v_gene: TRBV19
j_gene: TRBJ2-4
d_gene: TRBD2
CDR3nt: TGTGCCAGTAGTATGGCGACTAGCGGGTTAGATCAGTACTTC
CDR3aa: CASSMATSGLDQYF

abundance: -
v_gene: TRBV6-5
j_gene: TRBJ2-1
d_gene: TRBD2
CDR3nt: TGTGCCAGCAGTTACTCGGGGACTAGAGGTTTCAATGAGCAGTTCTTC
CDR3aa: CASSYSGTRGFNEQFF

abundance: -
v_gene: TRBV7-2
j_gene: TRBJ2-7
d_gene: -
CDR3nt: TGTGCCAGCAGCTTAGTCGGGGTCTACGAGCAGTACTTC
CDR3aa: CASSLVGVYEQYF

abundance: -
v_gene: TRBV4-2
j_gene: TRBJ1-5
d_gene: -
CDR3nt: TGTGCCAGCAGCCAAGATGGAGGAAACAGCCGCCAGCCCCAGCATTTT
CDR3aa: CASSQDGGNSRQPQHF

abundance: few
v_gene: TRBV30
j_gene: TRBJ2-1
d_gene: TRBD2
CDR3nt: TGTGCCTGGAAGTTGGCGGGAGGTGCGAATGAGCAGTTCTTC
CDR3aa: CAWKLAGGANEQFF

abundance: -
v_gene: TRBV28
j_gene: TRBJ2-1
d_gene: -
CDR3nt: TGTGCCAGCAGTTCGGGGACCTACAATGAGCAGTTCTTC
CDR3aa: CASSSGTYNEQFF

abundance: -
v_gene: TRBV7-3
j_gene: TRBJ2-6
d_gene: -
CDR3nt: TGTGCCAGCAGCTTAATGGAGATAGCTGGGGCCAACGTCCTGACTTTC
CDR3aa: CASSLMEIAGANVLTF

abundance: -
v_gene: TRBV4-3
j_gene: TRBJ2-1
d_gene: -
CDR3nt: TGCGCCAGCAGCCAAGATCGGGTGCTGTACAATGAGCAGTTCTTC
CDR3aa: CASSQDRVLYNEQFF

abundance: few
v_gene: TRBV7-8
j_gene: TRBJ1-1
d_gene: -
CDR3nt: TGTGCCAGCAGTAGGGGGGGGATAACCACTGAAGCTTTCTTT
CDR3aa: CASSRGGITTEAFF

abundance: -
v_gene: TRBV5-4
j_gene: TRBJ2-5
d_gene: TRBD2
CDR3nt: TGTGCCAGCAGCCCTTCGTGGTCGGCGGGAGGTGAGCAGTACTTC
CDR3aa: CASSPSWSAGGEQYF

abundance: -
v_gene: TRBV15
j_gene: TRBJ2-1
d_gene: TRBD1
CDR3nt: TGTGCCACCAGTTTTAACAGGGGGGCCTACAATGAGCAGTTCTTC
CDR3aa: CATSFNRGAYNEQFF

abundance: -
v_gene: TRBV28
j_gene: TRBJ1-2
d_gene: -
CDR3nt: TGTGCCAGCTCCCGGGACAAATATGGCTACACCTTC
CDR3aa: CASSRDKYGYTF

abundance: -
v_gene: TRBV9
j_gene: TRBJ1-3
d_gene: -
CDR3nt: TGTGCCAGCAGCGTAGATGTGAGGGTTGGAAACACCATATATTTT
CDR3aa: CASSVDVRVGNTIYF

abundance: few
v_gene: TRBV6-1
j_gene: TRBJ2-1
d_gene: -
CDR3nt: TGTGCCAGCAGTGAGAAAGGGGGGGAGTTCTTC
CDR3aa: CASSEKGGEFF

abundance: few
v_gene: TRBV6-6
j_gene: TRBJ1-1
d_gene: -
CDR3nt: TGTGCCAGCAGTAACAGGGAGAACACTGAAGCTTTCTTT
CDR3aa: CASSNRENTEAFF

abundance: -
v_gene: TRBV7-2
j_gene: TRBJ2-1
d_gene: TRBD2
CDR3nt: TGTGCCAGCAGCCCCCGACTAGCGGGACAATACAATGAGCAGTTCTTC
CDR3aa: CASSPRLAGQYNEQFF

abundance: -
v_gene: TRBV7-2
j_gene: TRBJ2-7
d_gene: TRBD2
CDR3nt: TGTGCCAGCAGCCCCACGCTAGCGGGCGCCTACGAGCAGTACTTC
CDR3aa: CASSPTLAGAYEQYF

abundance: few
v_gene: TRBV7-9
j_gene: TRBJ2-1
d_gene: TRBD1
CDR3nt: TGTGCCAGCCCCGGACAGGGGCGATCCTCCTACAATGAGCAGTTCTTC
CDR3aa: CASPGQGRSSYNEQFF

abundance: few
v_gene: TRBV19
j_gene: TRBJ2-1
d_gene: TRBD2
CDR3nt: TGTGCCAGTAAACGACTAGCGGGAGGGAATGAGCAGTTCTTC
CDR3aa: CASKRLAGGNEQFF

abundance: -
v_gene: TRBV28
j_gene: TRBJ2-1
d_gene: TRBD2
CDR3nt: TGTGCCAGCATGAGCGGGACCTACAATGAGCAGTTCTTC
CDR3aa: CASMSGTYNEQFF

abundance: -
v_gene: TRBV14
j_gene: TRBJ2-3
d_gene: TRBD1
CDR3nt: TGTGCCAGCAGCCCTTACAGGGGGCGCGGGGCAGATACGCAGTATTTT
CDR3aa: CASSPYRGRGADTQYF

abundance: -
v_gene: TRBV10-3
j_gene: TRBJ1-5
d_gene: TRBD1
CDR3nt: TGTGCCACGACACAGGGGCAATATAGCAATCAGCCCCAGCATTTT
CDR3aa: CATTQGQYSNQPQHF

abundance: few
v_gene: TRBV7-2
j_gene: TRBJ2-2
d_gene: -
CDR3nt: TGTGCCAGCAGCCCGGACACCGGGGAGCTGTTTTTT
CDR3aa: CASSPDTGELFF